The 14 T cell receptor beta chains below come from one sample, sequenced in a study of T cell clonality in common variable immunodeficiency. Profiling relied on immunoSEQ multiplex PCR, and the TCRdb table lists in-frame clones only, not all of them. The repertoire yields tens of thousands of clones, none seen only once; the top ten contain around a tenth. The material sequenced was peripheral blood mononuclear cells. The source is a person between 18 and 75 years old in good health.

This clone was detected many times. The CDR3 end is not reached by the read, which stops 3 residues before it; the germline J gene fills it in. The chain is built from TRBV11-3 and TRBJ2-1; D possibly corresponds to TRBD2 (6 bases). Germline V gene sequence: CDR1 SGHNT, CDR2 YENEEA. V was trimmed by 5 bases and J by 5 bases, leaving 16 bases between them. The CDR3 is 15 residues long. Partial CDR3 DNA: TGTGCCAGCAGCCGTCGCCCTAGCGAGCACAATGAG. Translating it yields CASSRRPSEHNE. The full CDR3 protein reads CASSRRPSEHNEQFF.

This clone was recorded a few times. Read data end 3 residues before the CDR3 end; the end is taken from the germline J gene. This sequence joins TRBV30 and TRBJ2-3, with a weak D call TRBD1 (6 bases). This CDR3 spans 11 amino acids. Germline CDR1 is GTSNPN and CDR2 is SVGIG (reference sequence). The sequenced part of the CDR3 DNA is TGTGCCTGGAGTGCAGGGGAGCCG. It translates to CAWSAGEP. The whole CDR3 sequence reads CAWSAGEPQYF.

This clone was seen many times. CDR3 DNA, as far as it was read: TGTGCCAGCATTAAGACAGGGTGGACTAAAAATAGCAATCAGCCC. Its translation is CASIKTGWTKNSNQP. The CDR3 reads in full as CASIKTGWTKNSNQPQHF. The chain joins TRBV2 to TRBJ1-5; 7 bases fit TRBD1. With the read ending 3 residues before the CDR3 end, the germline J gene is used to fill in that end. The germline CDR1 and CDR2 sequences are SNHLY and FYNNEI. After removal of 7 bases from V and 0 bases from J, the junction contained 15 bases not matched to a gene. The CDR3 is 18 amino acids.

Many counts were recorded for this clone. Read coverage stops 3 residues before the CDR3 terminus; the germline J gene supplies the remainder. The V and J genes are TRBV30 and TRBJ2-5; 11 positions match TRBD2. The germline CDR1 and CDR2 sequences are GTSNPN and SVGIG (reference sequence). The J segment lost 0 bases and the V segment lost 4 bases, leaving 7 bases of the junction unmatched. The CDR3 runs 16 residues. CDR3 DNA, as far as it was read: TGTGCCTGGACCCGTGGGACTAGCGGAAACCAAGAGACC. It yields the protein CAWTRGTSGNQET. The full CDR3 protein reads CAWTRGTSGNQETQYF. The full variable domain, completed using reference TRBV30 and TRBJ2-5, is SQTIHQWPATLVQPVGSPLSLECTVEGTSNPNLYWYRQAAGRGLQLLFYSVGIGQISSEVPQNLSASRPQDRQFILSSKKLLLSDSGFYLCAWTRGTSGNQETQYFGPGTRLLVL.

This clone was detected ten times or more. Read sequence stops 3 residues before the CDR3 end, and the germline J gene provides the missing end. This chain connects TRBV20-1 to TRBJ2-7; the D gene is possibly TRBD2 (5 bases). The germline V gene has CDR1 DFQATT and CDR2 SNEGSKA (reference sequence). The length of the CDR3 is 15 residues. The V end lost 8 bases, the J end lost 0 bases, and 20 bases lay between the germline ends. The CDR3 sequence: CSLPGPGENSYEQYF. The sequenced part of the CDR3 DNA is TGCAGTCTTCCCGGTCCCGGGGAAAACTCCTACGAG.

This clone appeared many times. The read gets to within 3 residues of the CDR3 end, and the germline J gene fills in the rest. The chain carries TRBV19 and TRBJ2-2; D is ambiguous. The germline V gene has CDR1 LNHDA and CDR2 SQIVND (reference sequence). Trimming took 3 bases from V and 0 from J, leaving 8 bases between them. The CDR3 is 15 residues long. The CDR3 bases that were read are TGTGCCAGTAGTATTTTGCACACGAACACCGGGGAG. It yields the protein CASSILHTNTGE. The whole CDR3 reads CASSILHTNTGELFF.

Turning to this clone: Read sequence stops 3 residues before the CDR3 end, and the germline J gene provides the missing end. This chain uses TRBV7-9 with TRBJ1-2; tentatively, D is TRBD1 (5 bases). From germline, CDR1 is SEHNR and CDR2 FQNEAQ (reference sequence). The CDR3 runs to 15 residues. CDR3 sequence reads: CASSFGTSDLDTYTF. CDR3 DNA (partial): TGTGCCAGCAGCTTCGGGACTAGCGACCTCGATACC.

This clone was recorded at least ten times. The CDR3 end falls 3 residues outside the read, so it is completed with the germline J gene. The rearrangement uses TRBV10-3 and TRBJ2-3, with 8 nucleotides matching TRBD1. J was trimmed by 3 bases and V by 2 bases; bases with no gene match: 1. CDR3 size: 14 residues. Germline CDR1 is ENHRY and CDR2 is SYGVKD. CDR3 sequence: CAISETGGTDTQYF. The sequenced part of the CDR3 DNA is TGTGCCATCAGTGAGACAGGGGGTACAGATACG.

This clone is medium-sized within its sample. The CDR3 end falls 3 residues outside the read, so it is completed with the germline J gene. The V call is TRBV28, the J call TRBJ2-1; 10 bases fit TRBD2. V lost 4 bases, J lost 6 bases, and 3 bases stayed unmatched. There are 14 residues in the CDR3. Per the germline V gene, CDR1 is MDHEN and CDR2 is SYDVKM. CDR3 DNA (partial): TGTGCCAGCAGTTCTAGCGGGAGCCCCAATGAG. Encoded protein: CASSSSGSPNE. From start to end, the CDR3 is CASSSSGSPNEQFF.

This clone was found many times. The observed sequence ends 3 residues before the CDR3 terminus, with the missing tail filled in from the germline J gene. The chain carries TRBV5-1 and TRBJ2-1; the D gene is possibly TRBD2 (5 bases). The germline gives CDR1 SGHRS, CDR2 YFSETQ. The CDR3 is 16 amino acids. Deletions cut 0 bases from V and 5 bases from J, with 15 bases between. The CDR3 reads CASSLEAALANNEQFF. The covered CDR3 bases are TGCGCCAGCAGCTTGGAAGCCGCCCTAGCAAACAATGAG.

About this clone itself: The read halts 3 residues ahead of the CDR3 end, with the missing end drawn from the germline J gene. This chain connects TRBV5-1 to TRBJ2-1, with a possible D match to TRBD1 (6 bases). Germline-derived CDR1 and CDR2 are SGHRS and YFSETQ. V was shortened by 4 bases and J by 3 bases, with 26 bases between the two germline ends. This CDR3 spans 19 amino acids. The CDR3 region is CASSPLAQGISVYYNEQFF. The sequenced part of the CDR3 DNA is TGCGCCAGCAGCCCTTTGGCACAGGGAATAAGCGTTTACTACAATGAG. Filled out from reference TRBV5-1 and TRBJ2-1, the complete variable domain reads KAGVTQTPRYLIKTRGQQVTLSCSPISGHRSVSWYQQTPGQGLQFLFEYFSETQRNKGNFPGRFSGRQFSNSRSEMNVSTLELGDSALYLCASSPLAQGISVYYNEQFFGPGTRLTVL.

This clone showed up many times. The read falls 3 residues short of the CDR3 end, and the missing part is taken from the germline J gene. The chain uses TRBV6-2 or TRBV6-3 and TRBJ2-3; no firm D call. The length of the CDR3 is 12 residues. The V gene's germline CDR1 is MNHEY and CDR2 SVGEGT. CDR3 bases read: TGTGCCAGCAGTTCCCCGCGGAGACCG. It codes for CASSSPRRP. In full, the CDR3 reads CASSSPRRPQYF.

This clone was observed many times. Sequencing ends 3 residues short of the CDR3 end; the germline J gene provides the rest. The J gene is TRBJ2-2, the V gene TRBV11-3, with TRBD1 as a possible D gene (5 bases). With 8 bases removed from V and 6 bases from J, the gap between germline ends came to 10 bases. This CDR3 region has 12 residues. Germline V gene lookup returns CDR1 SGHNT and CDR2 YENEEA. Incomplete CDR3 DNA: TGTGCCAGCGAAAGGGGCCCCGGGGAG. Its translation: CASERGPGE. The full CDR3 sequence reads CASERGPGELFF.

This clone was picked up a small number of times. Being one base from a much bigger clone, this may be a read error. The read ends 3 residues before the CDR3 terminus; that terminus is restored from the germline J gene. This rearrangement joins TRBV6-1 to TRBJ2-3; TRBD1 might be the D (8 bases). Germline V gives CDR1 MNHNS, CDR2 SASEGT. The CDR3 runs 14 residues. The CDR3 here is CASSVGQAGETQYF. The sequenced CDR3 bases are TGTGCCAGCAGTGTGGGACAGGCGGGGGAGACG.